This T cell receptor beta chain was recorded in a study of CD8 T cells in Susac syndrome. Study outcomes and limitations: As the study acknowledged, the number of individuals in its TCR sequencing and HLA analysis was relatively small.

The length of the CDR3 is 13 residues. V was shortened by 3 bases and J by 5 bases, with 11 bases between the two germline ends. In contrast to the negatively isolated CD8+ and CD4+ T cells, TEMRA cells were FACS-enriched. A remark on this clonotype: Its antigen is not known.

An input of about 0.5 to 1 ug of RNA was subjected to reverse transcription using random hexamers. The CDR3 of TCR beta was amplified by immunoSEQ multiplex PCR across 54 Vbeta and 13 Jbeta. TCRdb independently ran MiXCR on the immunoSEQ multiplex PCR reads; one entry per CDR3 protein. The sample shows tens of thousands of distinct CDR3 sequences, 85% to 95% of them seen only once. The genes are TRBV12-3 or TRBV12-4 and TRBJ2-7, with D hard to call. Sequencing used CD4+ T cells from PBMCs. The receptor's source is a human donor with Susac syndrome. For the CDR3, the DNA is TGTGCCAGCAGTTTTATTGGGGTACACGAGCAGTACTTC. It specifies CASSFIGVHEQYF.